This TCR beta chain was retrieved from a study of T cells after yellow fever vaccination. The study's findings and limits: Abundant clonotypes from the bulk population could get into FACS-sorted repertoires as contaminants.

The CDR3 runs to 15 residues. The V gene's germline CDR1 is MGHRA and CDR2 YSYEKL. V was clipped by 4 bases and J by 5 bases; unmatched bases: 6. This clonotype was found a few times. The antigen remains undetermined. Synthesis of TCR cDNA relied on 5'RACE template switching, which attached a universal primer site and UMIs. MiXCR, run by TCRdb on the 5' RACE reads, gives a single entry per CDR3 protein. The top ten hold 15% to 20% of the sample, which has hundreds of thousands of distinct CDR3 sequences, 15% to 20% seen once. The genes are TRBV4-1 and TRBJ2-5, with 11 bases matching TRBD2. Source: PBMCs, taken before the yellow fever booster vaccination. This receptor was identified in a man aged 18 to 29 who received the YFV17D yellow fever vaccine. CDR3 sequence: CASSRLAGRLETQYF. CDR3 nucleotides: TGCGCCAGCAGCCGACTAGCGGGGAGATTGGAGACCCAGTACTTC.